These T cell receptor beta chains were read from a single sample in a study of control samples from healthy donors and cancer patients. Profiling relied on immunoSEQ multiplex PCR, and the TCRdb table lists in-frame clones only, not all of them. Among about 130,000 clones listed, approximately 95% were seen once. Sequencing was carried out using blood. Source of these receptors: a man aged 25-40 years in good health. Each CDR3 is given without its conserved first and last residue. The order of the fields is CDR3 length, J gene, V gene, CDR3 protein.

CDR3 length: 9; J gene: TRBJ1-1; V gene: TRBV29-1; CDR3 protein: SGTGNTEAF
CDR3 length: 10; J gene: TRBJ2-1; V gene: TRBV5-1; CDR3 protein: ASSPVGDEQF
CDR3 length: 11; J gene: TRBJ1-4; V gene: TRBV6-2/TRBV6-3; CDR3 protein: ASSYSRGEKLF
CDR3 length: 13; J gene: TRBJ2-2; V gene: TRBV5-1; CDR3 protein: ASSTSGAGAGELF
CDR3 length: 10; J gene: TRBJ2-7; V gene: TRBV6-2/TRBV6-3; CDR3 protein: ASSQPSHEQY
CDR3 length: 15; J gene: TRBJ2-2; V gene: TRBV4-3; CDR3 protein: ASSQEMVRGWTGELF
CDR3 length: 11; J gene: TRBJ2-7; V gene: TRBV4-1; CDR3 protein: ASSQGGAYEQY
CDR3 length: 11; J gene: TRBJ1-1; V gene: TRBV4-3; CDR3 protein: ASSLGPGAEAF
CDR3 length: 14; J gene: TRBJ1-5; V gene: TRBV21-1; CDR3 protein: ASSPGGGESNQPQH
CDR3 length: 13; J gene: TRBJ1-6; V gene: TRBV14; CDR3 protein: ASSLGPSYNSPLH
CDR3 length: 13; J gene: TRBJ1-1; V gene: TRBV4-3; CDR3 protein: ASSQEPLGRTEAF
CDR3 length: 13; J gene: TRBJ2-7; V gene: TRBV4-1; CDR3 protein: ASSQEFRLGAEQY
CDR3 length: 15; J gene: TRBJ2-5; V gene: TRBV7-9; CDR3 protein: ASSSRGGRQTRETQY
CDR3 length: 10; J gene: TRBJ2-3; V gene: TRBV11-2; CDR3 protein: ASSFSTDTQY
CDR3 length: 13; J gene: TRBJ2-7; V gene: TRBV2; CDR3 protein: ASSVTGQPPYGQY
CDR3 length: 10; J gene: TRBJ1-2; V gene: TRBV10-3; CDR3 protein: AISESTYGYT
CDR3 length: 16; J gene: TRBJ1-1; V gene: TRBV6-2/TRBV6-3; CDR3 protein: ASSQYRAGGIGGTEAF
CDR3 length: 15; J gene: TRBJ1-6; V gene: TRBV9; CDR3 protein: ASSEGQLFSYNSPLH
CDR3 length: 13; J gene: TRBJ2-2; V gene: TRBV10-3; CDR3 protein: AISEFTVNTGELF
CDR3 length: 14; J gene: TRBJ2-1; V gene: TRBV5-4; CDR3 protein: ASSYARDRGNNEQF
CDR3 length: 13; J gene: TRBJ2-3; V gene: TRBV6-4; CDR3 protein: ASSDGTSATDTQY
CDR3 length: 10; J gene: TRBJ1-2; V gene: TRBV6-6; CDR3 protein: ASRGGNYGYT
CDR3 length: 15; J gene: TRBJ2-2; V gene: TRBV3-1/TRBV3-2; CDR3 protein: ASSHPRGAANTGELF
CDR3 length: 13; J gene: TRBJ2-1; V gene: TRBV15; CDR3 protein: ATSRGQSSYNEQF
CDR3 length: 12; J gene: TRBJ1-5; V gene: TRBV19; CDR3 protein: ASSGQYSNQPQH
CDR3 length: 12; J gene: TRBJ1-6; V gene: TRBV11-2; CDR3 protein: ASSFRDLNSPLH
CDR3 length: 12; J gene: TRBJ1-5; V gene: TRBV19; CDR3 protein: ASSIEPPGTPQH
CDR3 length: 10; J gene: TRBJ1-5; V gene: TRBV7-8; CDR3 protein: ASSTGGQPQH
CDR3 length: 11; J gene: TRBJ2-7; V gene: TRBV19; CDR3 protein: ASSLVGPYEQY
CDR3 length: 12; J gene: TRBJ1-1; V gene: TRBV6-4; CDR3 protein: ASSDDYGGGQAF
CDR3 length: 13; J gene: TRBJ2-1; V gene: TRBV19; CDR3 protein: ASSLQIAGGYEQF
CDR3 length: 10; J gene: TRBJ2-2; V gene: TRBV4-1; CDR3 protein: ASSQLNRELF
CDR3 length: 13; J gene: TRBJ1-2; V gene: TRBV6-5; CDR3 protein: ASSRGQSYNYGYT
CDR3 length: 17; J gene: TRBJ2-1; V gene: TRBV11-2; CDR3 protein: ASSLGGQGFTGLYNEQF
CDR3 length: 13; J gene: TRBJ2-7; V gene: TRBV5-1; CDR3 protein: ASSLVQAAPYEQY
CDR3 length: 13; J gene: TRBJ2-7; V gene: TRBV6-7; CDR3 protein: ASTYLRRGGFEQY
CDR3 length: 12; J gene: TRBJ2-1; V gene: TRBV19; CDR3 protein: ASRRRDRYNEQF
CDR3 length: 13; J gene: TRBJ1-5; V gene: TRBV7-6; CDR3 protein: ASSLGGDSNQPQH
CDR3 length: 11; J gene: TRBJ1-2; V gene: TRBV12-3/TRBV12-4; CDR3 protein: ASSLGTGQSYT
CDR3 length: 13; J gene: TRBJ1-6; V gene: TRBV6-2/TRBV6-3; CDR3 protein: ASSSLSGANSPLH
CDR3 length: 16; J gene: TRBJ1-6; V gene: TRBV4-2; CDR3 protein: ASSQAPGQSIYNSPLH
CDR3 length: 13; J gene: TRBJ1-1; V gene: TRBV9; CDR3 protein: ASSVGNQMNTEAF
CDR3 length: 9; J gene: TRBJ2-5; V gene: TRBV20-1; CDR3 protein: SALEKETQY
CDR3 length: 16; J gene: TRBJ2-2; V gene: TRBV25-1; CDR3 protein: ASTRSGTPVKGTGELF